This T cell receptor beta chain stems from a study of T cells in Graves' hyperthyroidism and ophthalmopathy (dated by TCRdb to the late 2010s). Looking at the study overall: Peripheral blood samples were taken at initial diagnosis, before any treatment was given. To identify distinguishing TCR V-J signatures, a discovery cohort of 100 patients was used, comprising fewer than 45 with Graves' ophthalmopathy and approximately 58 with stable Graves' hyperthyroidism. Whether ophthalmopathy could be predicted prospectively was tested in an independent validation cohort made up of about 18 hyperthyroidism patients plus 17 patients who later progressed to ophthalmopathy. For training and testing, the 100 or so patients in the discovery cohort were randomly divided in a 7:3 ratio. In addition, the study compared T-cell repertoires in thyroid tissue and in blood from six Graves' hyperthyroidism patients. After sampling, hyperthyroidism patients received methimazole starting at 30 mg daily, and ophthalmopathy patients received high-dose intravenous methylprednisolone. The paper describes TCR Vbeta CDR3 sequencing of about 140 peripheral blood samples, made up of some 42 ophthalmopathy patients, approximately 73 hyperthyroidism patients and 17 progressor patients. The study at large found these results: During validation, the model predicted progression to ophthalmopathy a median of roughly six months ahead of onset, with around 71% sensitivity and more than 72% specificity. A model built on a 13 V-J signature distinguished ophthalmopathy from stable hyperthyroidism, reaching about 88% sensitivity and under 84% specificity in cross-validation and 80%/75% in testing. Most expanded thyroid clonotypes (frequency above 0.001) were also detected in blood, suggesting blood repertoires may reflect thyroid immune responses. Sample size was not statistically predetermined, and blinding of investigators to group allocation was not performed.

Stable Graves' hyperthyroidism was defined as the absence of progression to ophthalmopathy over 18 months of follow-up. The hyperthyroidism patients were between 18 and 65 years old and newly diagnosed, with a disease duration of less than 2 months. The study excluded patients with uncontrolled infections, other autoimmune diseases, pregnancy or lactation. Diagnoses were based on clinical symptoms, serum thyroxine and TRAb, thyroid ultrasound and orbital computed tomography. PBMCs were isolated from 7.5 to 10 ml of fresh peripheral blood by Ficoll-Paque density gradient centrifugation. Trizol reagent was used to extract total RNA, and RNA quality was then checked on an Agilent 2100 Bioanalyzer. TCR beta CDR3 regions were amplified from RNA transcripts. A first-round RT-PCR of the TCR CDR3 used the HTBI primer set with the Qiagen OneStep RT-PCR kit. Libraries were constructed in a second round of multiplex PCR, after which size selection and purification were performed. Sequencing of the libraries was done on an Illumina HiSeq2000 using paired-end 100 bp reads. Per the source publication's procedure: SOAPnuke was used to process the raw data, with reads discarded if the reads contained adapters or uncalled bases, had a mean Phred below 15, or lacked an exact constant-primer or identifier match. COPE v1.2.5 was used to merge high-quality paired reads, and clonotypes were defined as unique nucleotide sequences. MiTCR v1.1 was used to align the clonotypes against IMGT TRBV, TRBD and TRBJ reference segments. Analysis was restricted to V-J combinations with a frequency above 0.0001, which covered over 98% of repertoires. The TCS score was defined as F50 (clonal expansion) divided by E x V (chaos), with BLOSUM62-based TCRdist calculated between CDR3 peptides within each V-J. Welch's t-statistics and random forest reduced 450 to 600 V-J features to about 13, which were used in a naive Bayes classifier (R e1071). Starting from the raw public reads, TCRdb applied fastp trimming at Q25, assembled clones with MiXCR and retained in-frame beta chains. Under each unique CDR3 protein, matching rows form one entry showing the most common genes and DNA. TCRdb, not the authors, supplied the V and J calls. Across this sample there are about 420,000 distinct CDR3 sequences, with roughly 15% seen only once. The top ten clones comprise approximately 5.8% of the sample.

This clonotype was picked up many times. Its antigen is still unknown. The sample holds no much larger clone one base away, and base qualities are not on file. The CDR3 measures 15 amino acids from cysteine to phenylalanine. The entry retains the CDR3 DNA only, 45 bases that are in frame from base 1. The trim is 4 bases for V and 1 base for J, with a gap of 12 bases between the germline ends. Reading the germline V gene gives CDR1 SNHLY and CDR2 FYNNEI. The V and J genes are TRBV2 and TRBJ2-3; confidence is insufficient to name the D gene. The sequence was collected from a young woman with Graves' hyperthyroidism. The specimen sequenced was blood. The nucleotide sequence is TGTGCCAGCAGTGCTAACTCCCTCGGCACAGATACGCAGTATTTT. Its protein product is CASSANSLGTDTQYF.